The T cell receptor (beta chain) under discussion was sequenced for a study of tumor-infiltrating lymphocytes in primary liver carcinoma. Study conclusions and caveats: The difference in top-250-clone fraction between tumors and blood was significant, favoring tumors (p = 0.039). Unsorted bulk sampling ruled out any CD4+ versus CD8+ repertoire comparison.

The source of the blood RNA was unsorted whole blood, and germline DNA was extracted as well. The input was 450 to 500 ng total RNA; TCR beta cDNA was made from it with a constant-region primer. Slightly modified ARM-PCR, run as three nested multiplex PCR rounds, produced the TCR beta libraries. TCRdb reanalysed the multiplex PCR reads using MiXCR and keeps one entry per CDR3 protein. Of approximately 320,000 distinct CDR3 sequences in the sample, around three fifths were seen once. This clonotype appeared a few times. Its target is not known. Material: peripheral blood. This sequence was found in a woman in her 30s with primary liver carcinoma and hepatitis B virus infection.

The CDR3 spells CASRYRGLNTEAFF. The CDR3 DNA reads as TGTGCCAGCAGGTACAGGGGGCTGAACACTGAAGCTTTCTTT. The chain is built from TRBV6-5 and TRBJ1-1; 9 bases line up with TRBD1. Trimming took 6 bases from V and 0 from J; bases not matched to a gene: 2. This CDR3 contains 14 residues. CDR1 is MNHEY and CDR2 is SVGAGI in the germline V gene.